This T cell receptor beta chain was obtained from a study of CD8+CD57+ T cells in acquired aplastic anemia. Study-level points and caveats: In common between the patients and the controls were more than 25 CD8+ CDR3 sequences. CD8+ Simpson's diversity showed no significant patient-control difference.

The CDR3 length is 14 residues. V shed 4 bases and J shed 6 bases, with 13 bases lying between them. Germline V gives CDR1 SGHDT, CDR2 YYEEEE. Profiling of TCR beta VDJ combinations and CDR3 sequences used genomic DNA as template. MiXCR was run by TCRdb on the reads, yielding one entry per CDR3 protein. The sample includes around 180,000 distinct CDR3 sequences, around 50% of them seen just once. This clonotype was picked up a small number of times. The antigen is undetermined. It was patients with CD8+CD57+ cell expansion by flow cytometry who were chosen for sequencing. The cohort consisted entirely of patients having severe acquired aplastic anemia.

The sequenced sample was sorted CD4+, CD8+, or CD8+CD57+ T cells (not recorded which) from PBMCs. The V and J genes are TRBV5-6 and TRBJ1-4; TRBD1 is a possible D gene (5 bases). The receptor was derived from a human donor with aplastic anemia. CDR3 residues: CASSHRSGDEKLFF. The CDR3 nucleotides read TGTGCCAGCAGCCACAGGTCGGGGGATGAAAAACTGTTTTTT. Variable domain in full (rest from reference TRBV5-6 and TRBJ1-4): DAGVTQSPTHLIKTRGQQVTLRCSPKSGHDTVSWYQQALGQGPQFIFQYYEEEERQRGNFPDRFSGHQFPNYSSELNVNALLLGDSALYLCASSHRSGDEKLFFGSGTQLSVL.